These 23 T cell receptor beta chains came from one sample sequenced in a study of blood T cell repertoires in COVID-19. Produced via immunoSEQ multiplex PCR; TCRdb's table is partial and in-frame only. Here the sample spans about 250,000 clones, about four fifths being singletons. What was sequenced was peripheral blood. These receptors were collected from a woman in her 70s with acute or convalescent COVID-19.

V gene TRBV7-2 combines with J gene TRBJ2-1; the D gene is possibly TRBD1 (5 bases). The CDR3 consists of 14 residues. Trimming shortened V by 5 bases and J by 5 bases, and 13 bases separated the two germline ends. CDR1 SGHTA and CDR2 FQGNSA come from the germline V gene. CDR3 sequence reads: CASSPFGAHNEQFF. In DNA form, the CDR3 reads TGTGCCAGCAGCCCCTTTGGGGCGCACAATGAGCAGTTCTTC.

The V gene is TRBV4-2, the J gene TRBJ2-1, with 9 bases lining up with TRBD1. Germline trimming cut 1 base from V and 7 bases from J; bases unmatched to any gene: 5. This CDR3 spans 15 amino acids. Germline CDR1 reads LGHNA; CDR2 reads YNFKEQ. The CDR3 DNA reads as TGTGCCAGCAGCCAAGTGGGACAGGGAAATAATGAGCAGTTCTTC. As protein: CASSQVGQGNNEQFF.

The chain employs TRBV27 and TRBJ1-6; TRBD1 might be the D (5 bases). V was shortened by 4 bases and J by 10 bases, with 20 bases between the two germline ends. The CDR3 spans 16 residues. Germline V gene sequence: CDR1 MNHEY, CDR2 SMNVEV (reference sequence). This CDR3 is CASSWEASSRGSPLHF. CDR3 DNA: TGTGCCAGCAGTTGGGAGGCATCCTCCCGGGGGTCACCCCTCCACTTT.

This clone came up a few times. This chain joins TRBV7-2 and TRBJ2-7; D is perhaps TRBD1 (6 bases). This CDR3 has 14 amino acids. V shed 2 bases and J shed 7 bases, with 15 bases lying between them. Germline lookup yields CDR1 SGHTA and CDR2 FQGNSA. CDR3 sequence reads: CASSLLDVRGEQYF. CDR3 DNA sequence: TGTGCCAGCAGCTTATTGGATGTCAGGGGAGAGCAGTACTTC.

The genes are TRBV30 and TRBJ2-7, with D unresolved. CDR3 size: 13 residues. V was clipped by 4 bases and J by 3 bases, with 13 bases between them. Germline V gene sequence: CDR1 GTSNPN, CDR2 SVGIG (reference sequence). CDR3 loop: CAWTPGPVYEQYF. CDR3 coding DNA: TGTGCCTGGACCCCGGGTCCCGTCTACGAGCAGTACTTC.

The V gene is TRBV5-4, the J gene TRBJ1-1; D may be TRBD1 (5 bases). V was cut by 1 base and J by 1 base, with 17 bases left in between. CDR1 and CDR2 (germline): SGHNT, YYREEE (reference sequence). The CDR3 length is 17 residues. The CDR3 DNA is TGTGCCAGCAGCTTGATTGGGGGAGGGGATTGGAACACTGAAGCTTTCTTT. Translating it yields CASSLIGGGDWNTEAFF.

The chain uses TRBV10-3 and TRBJ1-1, with D maybe TRBD1 (5 bases). Germline assignment: CDR1 ENHRY and CDR2 SYGVKD. The CDR3 is 13 residues long. Between the trimmed V and J ends, which lost 7 bases and 0 bases, there was a span of 9 bases. The CDR3 coding sequence is TGTGCCATCAAAGACAGTATGAACACTGAAGCTTTCTTT. This encodes CAIKDSMNTEAFF.

The V gene is TRBV3-1 (or the pseudogene TRBV3-2), the J gene TRBJ1-3, with a possible D match to TRBD1 (5 bases). V dropped 6 bases and J dropped 2 bases, with 14 bases sitting between them. This CDR3 spans 15 amino acids. Germline V CDR1 and CDR2: LGHDT, YNNKEL (reference sequence). CDR3 amino acids: CASRSGGPPGNTIYF. In DNA form, the CDR3 reads TGTGCCAGCAGGTCCGGGGGACCCCCTGGAAACACCATATATTTT.

The rearrangement joins TRBV4-2 to TRBJ2-7; D is uncertain. Germline values: CDR1 LGHNA, CDR2 YNFKEQ. The length of the CDR3 is 14 residues. Trimming left V 1 base short and J 2 bases short, with 9 bases between. The CDR3, as DNA: TGTGCCAGCAGCCAAGTAGTCGGTACCTACGAGCAGTACTTC. Protein sequence: CASSQVVGTYEQYF.

This chain joins TRBV4-3 and TRBJ2-3; 15 bases match TRBD2. Per germline, CDR1 LGHNA and CDR2 YSLEER. The CDR3 has 18 amino acids. With V trimmed by 0 bases and J by 4 bases, 5 bases remained unmatched. CDR3 DNA: TGCGCCAGCAGCCAAGATCTCGGACTAGCGGGGGGGCCAGATACGCAGTATTTT. Translated: CASSQDLGLAGGPDTQYF.

The chain links TRBV7-2 to TRBJ2-1, with D perhaps matching TRBD2 (7 bases). V dropped 0 bases and J dropped 8 bases, with 11 bases sitting between them. This CDR3 is 14 amino acids long. The germline V gene encodes CDR1 SGHTA and CDR2 FQGNSA. This CDR3 is CASSLAGGPYEQFF. The CDR3 region has the DNA TGTGCCAGCAGCTTAGCGGGGGGGCCCTATGAGCAGTTCTTC.

Written as DNA, the CDR3 is TGCGCCAGCAGCTTGGAGGCAGACTCCGGGACCCAGTACTTC. This sequence encodes CASSLEADSGTQYF. The V and J genes are TRBV5-1 and TRBJ2-5; D uncertain. Trimming left V 0 bases short and J 7 bases short, with 13 bases between. The CDR3 covers 14 residues. Germline V gene sequence: CDR1 SGHRS, CDR2 YFSETQ.

This clone occurred a few times. The genes are TRBV7-9 and TRBJ1-1, with D maybe TRBD1 (5 bases). CDR1 is SEHNR, CDR2 FQNEAQ, per germline (reference sequence). This CDR3 region has 12 residues. Trimming pared 3 bases from V and 5 bases from J, leaving 7 bases between. The CDR3 sequence is CASSFTGTEAFF. As DNA, the CDR3 is TGTGCCAGCAGCTTTACAGGAACTGAAGCTTTCTTT.

The chain has TRBV7-2 and TRBJ1-2; D unclear. CDR1 and CDR2 from the germline V gene are SGHTA and FQGNSA. The V end was cut by 3 bases, the J end by 7 bases, with 15 bases between. This CDR3 has 14 amino acids. Here the CDR3 DNA reads TGTGCCAGCAGCTTTTTACGGGGTACGGTTGGCTACACCTTC. This translates into CASSFLRGTVGYTF.

The J gene is TRBJ2-1, the V gene TRBV5-1; D perhaps matches TRBD1 (5 bases). V dropped 2 bases and J dropped 5 bases, with 11 bases sitting between them. The CDR3 runs 14 residues. CDR1 and CDR2 from the germline V gene are SGHRS and YFSETQ. CDR3 nucleotides: TGCGCCAGCAGCTTCCAGGGTGAGAACAATGAGCAGTTCTTC. Translated: CASSFQGENNEQFF.

The chain joins TRBV4-3 to TRBJ2-3, with TRBD1 matching over 10 bases. The CDR3 spans 20 residues. Per the germline V gene, CDR1 is LGHNA and CDR2 is YSLEER. V was pared by 4 bases and J by 2 bases, with 18 bases of the junction left unmatched. The CDR3 sequence: CASSRAAGTGEFRDTDTQYF. The CDR3 bases are TGCGCCAGCAGCCGCGCGGCGGGGACAGGGGAATTTCGTGACACAGATACGCAGTATTTT.

The rearrangement uses TRBV6-2 or TRBV6-3 and TRBJ2-5; the D gene is possibly TRBD2 (6 bases). The CDR3 covers 15 residues. With 2 bases removed from V and 2 bases from J, the gap between germline ends came to 12 bases. The germline V gene has CDR1 MNHEY and CDR2 SVGEGT. CDR3 DNA sequence: TGTGCCAGCAGTTACCCCGGGAGTACGCAAGAGACCCAGTACTTC. Its translation: CASSYPGSTQETQYF.

This clone occurred once. The chain employs TRBV4-2 and TRBJ1-6; D possibly corresponds to TRBD1 (6 bases). This CDR3 has 17 residues. Trimming took 2 bases from V and 6 from J, leaving 17 bases between them. Germline values: CDR1 LGHNA, CDR2 YNFKEQ. The CDR3 reads CASSQIASGAPNSPLHF. The CDR3 DNA sequence: TGTGCCAGCAGCCAAATAGCATCAGGGGCACCTAATTCACCCCTCCACTTT.

V and J are TRBV14 and TRBJ1-1; 9 bases are shared with TRBD1. The CDR3 loop spans 16 amino acids. Germline V lookup: CDR1 SGHDN, CDR2 FVKESK. The trim removed 4 bases at V and 1 base at J, leaving 7 bases unmatched. CDR3: CASSPRTGVENTEAFF. The CDR3 region has the DNA TGTGCCAGCAGCCCGAGGACAGGGGTTGAGAACACTGAAGCTTTCTTT.

This chain connects TRBV2 to TRBJ1-6; TRBD1 matches 8 bases. This CDR3 is 15 amino acids long. Germline V gene sequence: CDR1 SNHLY, CDR2 FYNNEI. V was clipped by 4 bases and J by 10 bases; unmatched bases: 9. CDR3 nucleotide sequence: TGTGCCAGCAGTGTAGGACAGGGTTTGAACTCACCCCTCCACTTT. Translated, it gives CASSVGQGLNSPLHF.

The V and J genes are TRBV5-1 and TRBJ2-1; 8 bases agree with TRBD2. V gave up 6 bases and J gave up 4 bases; unmatched junction bases: 9. The CDR3 is 15 amino acids. CDR1 and CDR2 from the germline V gene are SGHRS and YFSETQ. The CDR3 region is CASTAAGLGYNEQFF. CDR3 nucleotides: TGCGCCAGCACCGCCGCGGGACTAGGATACAATGAGCAGTTCTTC.

V is TRBV19 and J is TRBJ2-7, with TRBD1 as a possible D gene (5 bases). CDR3 size: 12 residues. Between the trimmed V and J ends, which lost 6 bases and 4 bases, there was a span of 10 bases. CDR1 and CDR2 from the germline V gene are LNHDA and SQIVND (reference sequence). The CDR3 here is CASSPKGYEQYF. The CDR3 DNA follows: TGTGCCAGTAGCCCAAAGGGGTACGAGCAGTACTTC.

This chain connects TRBV18 to TRBJ1-3, with 8 bases that match TRBD1. Germline-derived CDR1 and CDR2 are KGHSH and LQKENI. V gave up 1 base and J gave up 0 bases; unmatched junction bases: 5. The CDR3 loop spans 17 amino acids. CDR3 in amino acids: CASSPRADRASGNTIYF. CDR3 sequence (DNA): TGTGCCAGCTCACCACGCGCGGACAGGGCCTCTGGAAACACCATATATTTT.